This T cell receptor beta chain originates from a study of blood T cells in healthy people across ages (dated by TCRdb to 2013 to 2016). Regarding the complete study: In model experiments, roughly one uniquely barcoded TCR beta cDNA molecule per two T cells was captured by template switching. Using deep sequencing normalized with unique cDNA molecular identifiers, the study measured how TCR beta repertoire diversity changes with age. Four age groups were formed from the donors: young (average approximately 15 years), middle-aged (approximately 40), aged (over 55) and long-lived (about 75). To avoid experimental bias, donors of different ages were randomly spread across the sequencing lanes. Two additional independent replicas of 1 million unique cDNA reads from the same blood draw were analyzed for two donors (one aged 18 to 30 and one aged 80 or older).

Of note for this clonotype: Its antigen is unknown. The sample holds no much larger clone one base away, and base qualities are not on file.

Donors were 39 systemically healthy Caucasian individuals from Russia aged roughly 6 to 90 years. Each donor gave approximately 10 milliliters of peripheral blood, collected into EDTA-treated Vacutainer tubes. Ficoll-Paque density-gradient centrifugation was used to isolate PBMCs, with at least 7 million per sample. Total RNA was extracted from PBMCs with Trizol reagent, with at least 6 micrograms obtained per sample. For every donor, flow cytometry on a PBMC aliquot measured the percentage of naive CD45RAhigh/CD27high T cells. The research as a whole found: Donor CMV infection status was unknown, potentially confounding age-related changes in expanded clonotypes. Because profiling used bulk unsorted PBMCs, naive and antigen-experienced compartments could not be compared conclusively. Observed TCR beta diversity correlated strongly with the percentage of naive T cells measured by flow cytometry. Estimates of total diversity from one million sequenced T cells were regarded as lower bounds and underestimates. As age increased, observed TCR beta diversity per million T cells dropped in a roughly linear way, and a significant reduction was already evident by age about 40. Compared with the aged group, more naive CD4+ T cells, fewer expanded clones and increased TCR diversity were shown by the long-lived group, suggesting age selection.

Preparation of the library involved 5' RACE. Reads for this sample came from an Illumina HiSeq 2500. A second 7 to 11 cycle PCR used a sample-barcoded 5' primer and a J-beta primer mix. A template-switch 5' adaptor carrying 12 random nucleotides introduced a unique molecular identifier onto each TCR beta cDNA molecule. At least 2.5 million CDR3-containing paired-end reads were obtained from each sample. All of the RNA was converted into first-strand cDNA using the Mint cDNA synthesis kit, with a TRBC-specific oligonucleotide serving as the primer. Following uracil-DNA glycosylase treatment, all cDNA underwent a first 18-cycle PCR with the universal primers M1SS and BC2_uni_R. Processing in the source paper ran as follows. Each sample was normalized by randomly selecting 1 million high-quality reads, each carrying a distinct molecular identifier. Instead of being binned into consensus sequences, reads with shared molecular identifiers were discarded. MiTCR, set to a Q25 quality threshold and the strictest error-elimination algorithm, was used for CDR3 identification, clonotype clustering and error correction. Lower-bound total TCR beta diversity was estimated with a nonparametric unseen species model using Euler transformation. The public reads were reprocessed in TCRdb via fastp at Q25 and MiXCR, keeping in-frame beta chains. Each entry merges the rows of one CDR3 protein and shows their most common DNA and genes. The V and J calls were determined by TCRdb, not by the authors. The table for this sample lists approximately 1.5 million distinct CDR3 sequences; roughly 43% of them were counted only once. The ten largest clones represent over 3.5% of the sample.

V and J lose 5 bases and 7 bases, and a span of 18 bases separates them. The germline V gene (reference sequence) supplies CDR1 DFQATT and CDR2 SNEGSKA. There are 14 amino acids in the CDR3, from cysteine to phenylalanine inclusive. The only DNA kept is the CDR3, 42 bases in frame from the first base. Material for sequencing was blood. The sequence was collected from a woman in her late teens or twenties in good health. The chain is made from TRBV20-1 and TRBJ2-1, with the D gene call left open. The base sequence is TGCAGTGCTCCCGGAGCAAGGCTCGTGAATGAGCAGTTCTTC. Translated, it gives CSAPGARLVNEQFF.